This T cell receptor (beta chain) emerged from a study of blood T cells in healthy people across ages. General observations from the study: TCR beta diversity tracked closely with naive T cell percentage.

This clonotype was detected only a few times. Its antigen is not known. Each sample gave at least 6 million isolated PBMCs. Through a sample-barcoded 5' primer and a J-beta primer mix, a second PCR was run for roughly 7 to 11 cycles. TCRdb re-called the 5' RACE reads with MiXCR, one entry per CDR3 protein. The sample has 780,000 or so distinct CDR3 sequences; about 56% are singletons. There are 12 residues in the CDR3. Deletions cut 5 bases from V and 6 bases from J, with 8 bases between. The TCR sequence derives from a man aged 40-49 years in good health. Specimen: blood. This rearrangement joins TRBV12-3 or TRBV12-4 to TRBJ1-5; maybe TRBD1 (5 bases). The DNA for the CDR3 is TGTGCCAGCAGTGACACAGGTCAGCCCCAGCATTTT. This codes for CASSDTGQPQHF.